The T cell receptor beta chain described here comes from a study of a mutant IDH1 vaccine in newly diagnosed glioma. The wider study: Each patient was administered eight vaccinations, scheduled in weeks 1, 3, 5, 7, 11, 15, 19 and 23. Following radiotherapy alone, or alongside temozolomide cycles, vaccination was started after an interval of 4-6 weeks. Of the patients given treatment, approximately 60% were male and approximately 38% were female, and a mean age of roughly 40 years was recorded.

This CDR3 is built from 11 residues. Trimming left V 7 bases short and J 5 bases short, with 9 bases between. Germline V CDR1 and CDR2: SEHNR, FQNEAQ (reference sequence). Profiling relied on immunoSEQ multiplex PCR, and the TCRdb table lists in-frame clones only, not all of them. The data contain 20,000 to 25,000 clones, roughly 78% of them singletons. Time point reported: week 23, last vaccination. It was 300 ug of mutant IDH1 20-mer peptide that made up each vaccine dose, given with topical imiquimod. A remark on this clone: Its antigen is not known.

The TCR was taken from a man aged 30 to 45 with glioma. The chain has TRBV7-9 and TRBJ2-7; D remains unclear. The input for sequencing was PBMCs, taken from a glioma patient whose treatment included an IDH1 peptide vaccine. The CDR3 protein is CASTTNNEQYF. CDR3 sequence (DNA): TGTGCCAGCACCACCAACAACGAGCAGTACTTC.